A single sample gave rise to the 10 T cell receptor beta chains below, sequenced in a study of blood T cell repertoires in COVID-19. Repertoires were generated with immunoSEQ multiplex PCR, while TCRdb's copy carries only in-frame clones and drops some. The data contain under 65,000 clones, 60% to 80% of them singletons. The source material was PBMCs or T cells enriched from blood (not recorded which). Receptors were obtained from a woman aged 50 to 65 with acute COVID-19.

This clone was seen only a few times. The chain combines TRBV19 with TRBJ1-1; 10 bases are a match to TRBD1. The CDR3 has 16 amino acids. Germline CDR1 and CDR2: LNHDA and SQIVND (reference sequence). V shed 5 bases and J 3 bases; nucleotides not matched to a gene: 9. The CDR3 coding sequence is TGTGCCAGTAGTCCAAGACAGGGGGCCTCGGACACTGAAGCTTTCTTT. Protein sequence: CASSPRQGASDTEAFF.

The V call is TRBV11-2, the J call TRBJ1-2, with 7 nucleotides matching TRBD1. The V and J ends lost 5 bases and 6 bases, in that order; junction bases with no gene match: 6. The CDR3 sequence is 13 residues long. Germline V CDR1 and CDR2: SGHAT, FQNNGV. CDR3 DNA: TGTGCCAGCAGCCTCGGGACAGCAAATGGCTACACCTTC. This translates into CASSLGTANGYTF.

This sequence joins TRBV1 and TRBJ2-3; TRBD2 was called by the table and not checked on the DNA. TRBV1 is designated a pseudogene. The CDR3 covers 18 residues. The CDR3 DNA reads as TGCACCAGCAGCCAAAACCTTATTGCAGCGGTGGGATCCGATACGCAGTATTTT. It is translated as CTSSQNLIAAVGSDTQYF.

This clone is a singleton in its sample. The gene calls are TRBV11-2 and TRBJ1-4; D is perhaps TRBD1 (5 bases). Germline V gene sequence: CDR1 SGHAT, CDR2 FQNNGV. This CDR3 region has 14 residues. The V gene lost 5 bases and the J gene lost 4 bases, with 11 bases spanning the gap. CDR3 sequence: CASSVQGLNEKLFF. CDR3 DNA sequence: TGTGCCAGCAGCGTCCAGGGACTTAATGAAAAACTGTTTTTT.

This sequence joins TRBV7-2 and TRBJ1-1; TRBD1 matches at 8 bases. This CDR3 has 13 residues. The germline V gene has CDR1 SGHTA and CDR2 FQGNSA. V was pared by 4 bases and J by 5 bases, with 3 bases of the junction left unmatched. Written as DNA, the CDR3 is TGTGCCAGCAGCTACGACAGGGGTACTGAAGCTTTCTTT. Translation gives CASSYDRGTEAFF.

The chain has TRBV21-1 and TRBJ1-2; the D call of TRBD1 is as the table states it, not checked on the DNA. TRBV21-1 counts as a pseudogene. CDR3 length: 19 amino acids. In nucleotides, the CDR3 is TGTGCCAGCAGCAAAGATGGGGAGACAGGGGGCGAAATGGGCTATGGCTACACCTTC. Protein: CASSKDGETGGEMGYGYTF.

V usage is TRBV28 and J usage is TRBJ2-4, with D uncertain. CDR1 and CDR2 from the germline V gene are MDHEN and SYDVKM. The CDR3 has 16 residues. V was clipped by 6 bases and J by 0 bases, with 15 bases between them. The chain's CDR3 is CASSSPEPVAKNIQYF. The CDR3 nucleotides read TGTGCCAGCAGCTCCCCCGAGCCGGTAGCCAAAAACATTCAGTACTTC.

In its sample, this clone was seen a few times. CDR3 protein: CANREIDEQYF. CDR3 nucleotide sequence: TGCGCAAACAGGGAAATAGACGAGCAGTACTTC. J is TRBJ2-7 and V is TRBV10-2; possible D gene TRBD1, 6 bases. The CDR3 runs 11 residues. Germline CDR1 WSHSY, CDR2 SAAADI.

The V gene is TRBV12-3 or TRBV12-4, the J gene TRBJ1-2; a possible D gene is TRBD1 (6 bases). Trimming left V 3 bases short and J 7 bases short, with 12 bases between. This CDR3 is 13 amino acids long. This chain's CDR3 is CASSFGGPTGYTF. The CDR3 DNA sequence: TGTGCCAGCAGTTTCGGGGGGCCAACTGGCTACACCTTC.

This clone was counted between two and nine times. The chain combines TRBV29-1 with TRBJ1-3, with a weak D call TRBD1 (6 bases). V was clipped by 0 bases and J by 4 bases, with 10 bases between them. CDR1 and CDR2 (germline): SQVTM, ANQGSEA. CDR3 length equals 14 residues. CDR3 sequence reads: CSVEDQGTGNTIYF. The CDR3 nucleotides are TGCAGCGTTGAAGATCAAGGGACAGGAAACACCATATATTTT.